The clone carrying this T cell receptor (beta chain) was counted between two and nine times. The data were taken from a study of CD8 T cells in ankylosing spondylitis. This CDR3 is built from 14 residues. The V gene's germline CDR1 is SGHVS and CDR2 FNYEAQ. V trimming: 5 bases; J trimming: 6 bases; junction bases outside the gene matches: 8. TCRdb re-analysed the 5' RACE reads in MiXCR, keeping a single row per CDR3 protein. In the table there are approximately 350,000 distinct CDR3 sequences, 20% of which are singletons. Source material: blood, either unsorted or a sorted T cell fraction (not recorded which). The sequence derives from a male donor with ankylosing spondylitis or in good health (not recorded which). The chain uses TRBV7-6 and TRBJ2-7; 9 bases are shared with TRBD1. This chain's CDR3 is CASSPGTGLFEQYF. The CDR3 nucleotides are TGTGCCAGCAGCCCCGGGACAGGGCTATTCGAGCAGTACTTC.